The entry below gives a single TCR beta chain sequence along with its context. The clone's antigen remains unknown. One base away there is no much larger clone; base qualities are not given. For CDR1 and CDR2, the germline V gene (reference sequence) lists SGHKS and YYEKEE. Reading from cysteine to phenylalanine, the CDR3 counts 15 amino acids. This entry keeps only the CDR3 DNA: 45 bases, framed from base 1. V is pared back by 1 base and J by 0 bases, with 7 bases lying between the germline termini. The intended sense of this specimen's treatment or condition label: allogeneic hematopoietic cell transplantation with graft depleted of TCRalphabeta T cells and CD19 B cells. The transplant recipients were children given TCRalphabeta/CD19-depleted allogeneic hematopoietic cell grafts. The source of the sample is a study of T-cell reconstitution after alpha-beta-depleted transplantation in children (dated by TCRdb to 2016 to 2018). In the study overall: T-cell immune reconstitution after TCRalphabeta/CD19-depleted allogeneic hematopoietic cell transplantation in children was quantitatively tracked in the study by means of TCR repertoire profiling. General conclusions and limits of the study: The apparently early recovery of alphabetaT-cell counts about two months after transplant reportedly depended on only several hundred rapidly expanded clones that came from non-depleted graft cells. In some patients, the high TCRbeta diversity seen at day 60 was put down to recipient T cells and intrathymic progenitors that had survived conditioning. Hyperexpanded clone frequencies declined over subsequent months; after one year, T-cell counts and TCRbeta diversity were mostly attributed to newly produced T cells.

Library generation was performed with PCR. Sequenced on an Illumina HiSeq 2500. TCR libraries were prepared with molecular barcoding, using unique molecular identifiers to normalize TCRbeta repertoire quantification. TCRdb redid the processing of the public reads, applying fastp at Q25 and MiXCR, and retained in-frame beta chains. Rows merge per CDR3 protein into single entries with the most common DNA and genes. Here the sample has hundreds of thousands of distinct CDR3 sequences; around 15% occur a single time. The ten largest make up around 28% of the sample. In this chain, TRBV5-5 is recombined with TRBJ2-2; no confident D gene assignment can be made. The receptor's source is a boy younger than two who had a stem cell transplant for Wiskott-Aldrich syndrome, so the T cells may come from the graft donor. The sequences come from PBMCs, mostly from graft donor cells, collected 360 days after TCRalphabeta/CD19-depleted stem cell transplant. The CDR3 protein is CASSLRHANTGELFF. The DNA sequence follows: TGTGCCAGCAGCTTGAGACACGCGAACACCGGGGAGCTGTTTTTT.